These 25 T cell receptor beta chains were all obtained from the same sample, sequenced in a study of blood T cells in healthy people across ages. Next came a second PCR, run for roughly 6 to 11 cycles, which used a sample-barcoded 5' primer along with a J-beta primer mix. One entry per CDR3 protein results from TCRdb running MiXCR on the 5' RACE reads. This table holds approximately 1,700,000 distinct CDR3 sequences, roughly 43% found once. The sequenced sample consisted of blood. Receptors were obtained from a human donor in good health.

V usage is TRBV29-1 and J usage is TRBJ2-5, with D possibly TRBD2 on 5 matching bases. Germline V gene lookup returns CDR1 SQVTM and CDR2 ANQGSEA. The CDR3 spans 13 residues. With 6 bases removed from V and 5 bases from J, the gap between germline ends came to 16 bases. As DNA, the CDR3 is TGCAGCGTGAGCGGCACCCTTGGGGAGACCCAGTACTTC. The encoded protein is CSVSGTLGETQYF.

In DNA, the CDR3 is TGTGCCAGCTCAGCCGGGACAGGGGATGAAAAACTGTTTTTT. Encoded protein: CASSAGTGDEKLFF. The chain links TRBV18 to TRBJ1-4; TRBD1 matches at 10 bases. Germline loops: CDR1 KGHSH, CDR2 LQKENI. V shed 5 bases and J 6 bases; nucleotides not matched to a gene: 3. CDR3 length: 14 amino acids.

The rearrangement links TRBV11-2 to TRBJ2-7; TRBD2 might be the D (6 bases). This CDR3 spans 17 amino acids. Germline loops: CDR1 SGHAT, CDR2 FQNNGV. Trimming pared 2 bases from V and 2 bases from J, leaving 19 bases between. The CDR3 spells CASSLLGRGFSPYEQYF. CDR3 DNA sequence: TGTGCCAGCAGCTTACTTGGGCGGGGTTTCAGCCCCTACGAGCAGTACTTC.

The rearrangement links TRBV10-3 to TRBJ2-5; TRBD1 might be the D (6 bases). V lost 0 bases to trimming and J lost 5 bases, with 10 bases between them. CDR1 is ENHRY, CDR2 SYGVKD, per germline. The CDR3 is made up of 14 amino acids. The CDR3 protein is CAISESTGSETQYF. The CDR3 DNA sequence: TGTGCCATCAGTGAGTCTACAGGGAGCGAGACCCAGTACTTC.

The chain couples TRBV6-2 or TRBV6-3 to TRBJ2-1; TRBD1 aligns across 7 bases. The length of the CDR3 is 16 residues. V lost 0 bases to trimming and J lost 8 bases; unmatched junction nucleotides: 10. Germline lookup yields CDR1 MNHEY and CDR2 SVGEGT. The CDR3 coding sequence is TGTGCCAGCAGTTACTCGTGGGGGACAGAGGGGGATGAGCAGTTCTTC. It encodes CASSYSWGTEGDEQFF.

The V and J genes are TRBV7-2 and TRBJ1-2; D perhaps matches TRBD1 (6 bases). CDR3 size: 16 residues. The V end was cut by 5 bases, the J end by 0 bases, with 16 bases between. The germline gives CDR1 SGHTA, CDR2 FQGNSA. CDR3 sequence reads: CASSLNGGHSNYGYTF. Here the CDR3 DNA reads TGTGCCAGCAGCCTTAATGGGGGACATTCTAACTATGGCTACACCTTC. Full variable domain (outside the CDR3, taken from reference TRBV7-2 and TRBJ1-2): GAGVSQSPSNKVTEKGKDVELRCDPISGHTALYWYRQSLGQGLEFLIYFQGNSAPDKSGLPSDRFSAERTGGSVSTLTIQRTQQEDSAVYLCASSLNGGHSNYGYTFGSGTRLTVV.

V usage is TRBV18 and J usage is TRBJ2-1, with a tentative D call TRBD2 (5 bases). This CDR3 region has 13 residues. Germline V gene sequence: CDR1 KGHSH, CDR2 LQKENI. Trimming stripped 2 bases from V and 14 bases from J, with 16 bases between. This CDR3 is CASSPTLRREEFF. The CDR3 DNA sequence: TGTGCCAGCTCACCAACTTTGAGACGGGAAGAGTTCTTC.

The V call is TRBV6-2 or TRBV6-3, the J call TRBJ1-2, with 7 bases matching TRBD1. With 6 bases clipped from V and 0 bases from J, the junction kept 7 bases outside the gene matches. The CDR3 runs 15 residues. Germline V CDR1 and CDR2: MNHEY, SVGEGT. CDR3 in DNA: TGTGCCAGCAGACTCATCGGGACAGCTAACTATGGCTACACCTTC. Residues: CASRLIGTANYGYTF.

A word on this clonotype: A read error may produce the germline difference seen at one junction end. The V call is TRBV7-2, the J call TRBJ1-2; D remains ambiguous. The germline gives CDR1 SGHTA, CDR2 FQGNSA. This CDR3 has 14 amino acids. In DNA form, the CDR3 reads TGTGTCAGCAGCTTAGAACAACAGAACTTTGGCTACACCTTC. Its protein product is CVSSLEQQNFGYTF.

V usage is TRBV14 and J usage is TRBJ2-4; no clear D. Trimming removed 4 bases from V and 13 bases from J, with 17 bases in between. There are 13 residues in the CDR3. The V gene's germline CDR1 is SGHDN and CDR2 FVKESK. CDR3: CASSRIRLGEQYF. In DNA form, the CDR3 reads TGTGCCAGCAGCCGCATTAGGTTGGGTGAGCAGTACTTC.

This clonotype was seen only a few times. V usage is TRBV29-1 and J usage is TRBJ1-5, with 9 bases lining up with TRBD1. CDR1 is SQVTM, CDR2 ANQGSEA, per germline. The V and J ends lost 7 bases and 1 base, in that order; junction bases with no gene match: 2. The CDR3 is 13 amino acids. This CDR3 reads CSAGQGSNQPQHF. CDR3 bases: TGCAGCGCGGGACAGGGAAGCAATCAGCCCCAGCATTTT.

This clonotype was found a few times. The gene calls are TRBV5-1 and TRBJ1-2; no firm D call. The CDR3 covers 13 residues. Trimming shortened V by 2 bases and J by 7 bases, and 12 bases separated the two germline ends. From germline, CDR1 is SGHRS and CDR2 YFSETQ. The DNA for the CDR3 is TGCGCCAGCAGCTTATGGGGTCGGGGTGGCTACACCTTC. Amino acids: CASSLWGRGGYTF.

The chain combines TRBV20-1 with TRBJ1-6; D gene uncertain. CDR1 and CDR2 from the germline V gene are DFQATT and SNEGSKA (reference sequence). CDR3 length equals 15 residues. Trimming left V 6 bases short and J 0 bases short, with 12 bases between. CDR3 protein: CSANDGSSYNSPLHF. CDR3 DNA sequence: TGCAGTGCAAACGACGGGAGCTCCTATAATTCACCCCTCCACTTT.

This rearrangement joins TRBV29-1 to TRBJ2-4; perhaps TRBD2 as D (6 bases). The CDR3 has 15 amino acids. The germline V gene encodes CDR1 SQVTM and CDR2 ANQGSEA. V was clipped by 1 base and J by 8 bases, with 18 bases between them. This CDR3 is CSVEGGSPWGDIQYF. In nucleotides, the CDR3 is TGCAGCGTTGAAGGGGGCAGCCCCTGGGGGGACATTCAGTACTTC.

With regard to this clonotype: The junction departs from the called germline gene at one end, perhaps through a read error. This chain joins TRBV10-3 and TRBJ1-3; a possible D gene is TRBD1 (6 bases). This CDR3 is built from 14 residues. Germline V gene data show CDR1 as ENHRY and CDR2 as SYGVKD. The CDR3: CATLGQSSGTTIYF. The CDR3 bases are TGTGCCACCCTAGGACAGAGCTCTGGAACCACCATATATTTT.

The V and J genes are TRBV20-1 and TRBJ2-1, with D unresolved. CDR3 length: 12 amino acids. From germline, CDR1 is DFQATT and CDR2 SNEGSKA (reference sequence). The ends were cut back, 5 bases at V and 8 bases at J, with 13 bases in the middle. CDR3 in amino acids: CSAPRNRDEQFF. For the CDR3, the DNA is TGCAGTGCTCCCCGGAACCGGGATGAGCAGTTCTTC.

This clonotype showed up just a few times. The gene calls are TRBV20-1 and TRBJ2-5, with 12 bases identical to TRBD2. The DNA end lines up better with TRBJ2-7; the J call may be wrong. The CDR3 extends over 15 amino acids. Germline V gene lookup returns CDR1 DFQATT and CDR2 SNEGSKA (reference sequence). The CDR3 spells CSARVTTSGGYEQYF. The CDR3 DNA sequence: TGCAGTGCTAGAGTTACGACTAGCGGGGGCTACGAGCAGTACTTC.

The V gene is TRBV20-1, the J gene TRBJ2-3; D is perhaps TRBD2 (6 bases). This CDR3 has 12 residues. The V and J ends lost 2 bases and 9 bases respectively, with 12 bases between them. Per germline, CDR1 DFQATT and CDR2 SNEGSKA (reference sequence). DNA of the CDR3: TGCAGTGCTAGACCGGGACTTGAGACGCAGTATTTT. It translates to CSARPGLETQYF.

This clonotype was detected only a few times. The chain joins TRBV6-1 to TRBJ1-5; 7 bases fit TRBD1. J lost 6 bases, V lost 3 bases, and 5 bases had no gene match. Germline assignment: CDR1 MNHNS and CDR2 SASEGT. The CDR3 sequence is 14 residues long. As DNA, the CDR3 is TGTGCCAGCAGTGATTCAGGGGGAGGTCAGCCCCAGCATTTT. Its protein product is CASSDSGGGQPQHF.

This clonotype was seen only a few times. The junction shows a germline mismatch at one end, possibly a read error. This CDR3 is CASRINFNRVNGQFF. CDR3 in DNA: TGTGCCAGCAGGATCAATTTCAACAGGGTAAATGGGCAGTTCTTC. The chain recombines TRBV6-1 with TRBJ2-1; the D gene is possibly TRBD1 (6 bases). The CDR3 runs 15 residues. Germline-derived CDR1 and CDR2 are MNHNS and SASEGT.

The chain recombines TRBV10-3 with TRBJ1-4; 12 bases match TRBD1. With V trimmed by 10 bases and J by 8 bases, 8 bases remained unmatched. The CDR3 length is 14 residues. CDR1 is ENHRY, CDR2 SYGVKD, per germline. The CDR3 bases are TGTGCCACCAGACCCGGGACAGGGGGCGAAAAACTGTTTTTT. Protein sequence: CATRPGTGGEKLFF.

This clonotype was observed a handful of times. This chain joins TRBV5-5 and TRBJ2-5, with TRBD2 as a possible D gene (6 bases). The J call may be incorrect, as the DNA end agrees better with TRBJ2-7. The germline gives CDR1 SGHKS, CDR2 YYEKEE (reference sequence). The CDR3 spans 14 residues. The CDR3 sequence is CASSLFQGGSEQYF. The CDR3 coding sequence is TGTGCCAGCAGCTTGTTTCAGGGAGGATCCGAGCAGTACTTC.

There are a few counts of this clonotype. The chain links TRBV7-2 to TRBJ1-4; D uncertain. The CDR3 has 13 amino acids. Per germline, CDR1 SGHTA and CDR2 FQGNSA. Trimming shortened V by 4 bases and J by 7 bases, and 10 bases separated the two germline ends. The CDR3 coding sequence is TGTGCCAGCAGCTCGGCAACTGGTGAAAAACTGTTTTTT. Protein: CASSSATGEKLFF.

The V call is TRBV7-9, the J call TRBJ1-2; D possibly corresponds to TRBD1 (5 bases). V was shortened by 2 bases and J by 0 bases, with 16 bases between the two germline ends. The CDR3 spans 17 residues. Germline loops: CDR1 SEHNR, CDR2 FQNEAQ (reference sequence). DNA for the CDR3: TGTGCCAGCAGCTTAAGCGGGGGGAACCTCGCTAACTATGGCTACACCTTC. Translating it yields CASSLSGGNLANYGYTF. The full variable domain, rest sourced from reference TRBV7-9 and TRBJ1-2, is DTGVSQNPRHKITKRGQNVTFRCDPISEHNRLYWYRQTLGQGPEFLTYFQNEAQLEKSRLLSDRFSAERPKGSFSTLEIQRTEQGDSAMYLCASSLSGGNLANYGYTFGSGTRLTVV.

This clonotype was recorded a few times. The rearrangement links TRBV29-1 to TRBJ2-1; 9 nucleotides match TRBD1. This CDR3 spans 13 amino acids. V shed 4 bases, J shed 9 bases, and the junction held 7 bases outside the gene matches. Looked up from germline, CDR1 is SQVTM and CDR2 is ANQGSEA. Written as DNA, the CDR3 is TGCAGCGTTGGAGGACAGGGGAGGTTTGAGCAGTTCTTC. This sequence encodes CSVGGQGRFEQFF.